Listed here are 18 T cell receptor beta chains from one sample, sequenced in a study of T cell repertoires in cytomegalovirus infection. TCRdb called the reads again in MiXCR, with one record for every CDR3 protein. The repertoire holds 300,000 or so distinct CDR3 sequences, with about a quarter as singletons. The sequencing sample was made of PBMCs. These receptors were obtained from a human donor in good health (CMV status not recorded). Some clones in this sample may be carry-over from other donors' samples.

This clonotype was counted ten times or more. The J gene is TRBJ2-1, the V gene TRBV7-8; maybe TRBD2 (5 bases). V shed 1 base and J shed 6 bases, with 10 bases lying between them. This CDR3 has 14 amino acids. CDR1 and CDR2 (germline): SGHVS, FQNEAQ. The CDR3 nucleotides are TGTGCCAGCAGCTTAGTACGAGGGTTCAATGAGCAGTTCTTC. It translates to CASSLVRGFNEQFF.

The chain couples TRBV14 to TRBJ2-5; D not certain. The CDR3 is made up of 13 amino acids. Germline CDR1 SGHDN, CDR2 FVKESK. Between the trimmed V and J ends, which lost 0 bases and 7 bases, there was a span of 9 bases. DNA of the CDR3: TGTGCCAGCAGCCAAGATCCAATAGGGACCCAGTACTTC. The encoded protein is CASSQDPIGTQYF.

This clonotype was seen only a few times. The CDR3 region is CSRGRVREANVLTF. The CDR3 bases are TGCAGTAGAGGTCGAGTCAGGGAGGCCAACGTCCTGACTTTC. The chain carries TRBV20-1 and TRBJ2-6, with D perhaps TRBD1 (5 bases). CDR1 and CDR2 from the germline V gene are DFQATT and SNEGSKA (reference sequence). The CDR3 length is 14 residues. V was cut by 8 bases and J by 6 bases, with 17 bases left in between.

The CDR3 nucleotides read TGTGCCAGCAGGAGATCGCGGGACAGGGTCGTAAGCAATCAGCCCCAGCATTTT. Encoded protein: CASRRSRDRVVSNQPQHF. The chain has TRBV2 and TRBJ1-5; 9 bases line up with TRBD1. The CDR3 sequence is 18 residues long. V trimming: 6 bases; J trimming: 1 base; junction bases outside the gene matches: 13. Germline V gives CDR1 SNHLY, CDR2 FYNNEI.

This clonotype has more than one count but fewer than ten. The chain has TRBV15 and TRBJ2-7; 8 nucleotides line up with TRBD1. Per the germline V gene, CDR1 is LNHNV and CDR2 is YYDKDF (reference sequence). V lost 3 bases, J lost 3 bases, and 10 bases stayed unmatched. The CDR3 contains 16 residues. In DNA, the CDR3 is TGTGCCACCAGCAGGGCCGACAGGGGCAATATCTACGAGCAGTACTTC. This translates into CATSRADRGNIYEQYF.

This clonotype was detected only once. Only one base separates this from a far larger clonotype, so it likely reflects a read error. V gene TRBV28 combines with J gene TRBJ2-7; unclear D gene. This CDR3 is 11 amino acids long. CDR1 is MDHEN and CDR2 is SYDVKM in the germline V gene. Trimming took off 5 bases at V and 2 bases at J, with 4 bases between the two ends. The CDR3 loop reads CASSIPYEQYF. DNA for the CDR3: TGTGCCAGCAGTATCCCCTACGAGCAGTACTTC.

The rearrangement links TRBV27 to TRBJ2-1; the D is unclear. CDR3 length: 14 amino acids. Germline CDR1 MNHEY, CDR2 SMNVEV (reference sequence). V lost 5 bases and J 5 bases, leaving 13 bases between the germline ends. CDR3 DNA: TGTGCCAGCAGTGTGTTGAGTTATAACAATGAGCAGTTCTTC. Amino acids: CASSVLSYNNEQFF.

The chain recombines TRBV7-3 with TRBJ1-1; D may be TRBD1 (6 bases). The V gene's germline CDR1 is SGHTA and CDR2 FQGTGA. V lost 5 bases, J lost 4 bases, and 14 bases lay in between. The CDR3 spans 14 residues. The CDR3 loop reads CASSKQGESTEAFF. The CDR3 DNA is TGTGCCAGCAGCAAACAGGGTGAGAGCACTGAAGCTTTCTTT.

This clonotype was seen a few times. This rearrangement joins TRBV6-5 to TRBJ2-2; TRBD2 might be the D (5 bases). With 6 bases removed from V and 2 bases from J, the gap between germline ends came to 7 bases. The CDR3 has 13 amino acids. Germline-derived CDR1 and CDR2 are MNHEY and SVGAGI. The CDR3 DNA follows: TGTGCCAGCAGGAGGGCCAACACCGGGGAGCTGTTTTTT. Its translation is CASRRANTGELFF.

This clonotype was seen many times. V is TRBV7-3 and J is TRBJ2-4; D might be TRBD2 (6 bases). The V end was cut by 5 bases, the J end by 6 bases, with 11 bases between. Germline V gives CDR1 SGHTA, CDR2 FQGTGA. The CDR3 has 13 amino acids. DNA of the CDR3: TGTGCCAGCAGCCCGGGACTCGGAAACATTCAGTACTTC. Protein sequence: CASSPGLGNIQYF.

This clonotype was recorded only once. V gene TRBV12-3 or TRBV12-4 combines with J gene TRBJ2-7; maybe TRBD1 (6 bases). The CDR3 extends over 12 amino acids. V was pared by 3 bases and J by 6 bases, with 9 bases between. The CDR3 loop is CASSLQGSEQYF. The CDR3 DNA follows: TGTGCCAGCAGTTTGCAGGGGAGCGAGCAGTACTTC.

This chain uses TRBV10-3 with TRBJ2-3; the match to TRBD1 covers 12 bases. The CDR3 length is 16 residues. J gave up 4 bases and V 0 bases, and 2 bases lay outside the gene matches. The germline V gene has CDR1 ENHRY and CDR2 SYGVKD. CDR3 DNA: TGTGCCATCAGTGAGTCGGGACAGGGGGCCTCAGATACGCAGTATTTT. This codes for CAISESGQGASDTQYF.

This clonotype appeared many times. The chain employs TRBV7-2 and TRBJ1-1; 7 nucleotides line up with TRBD1. J gave up 6 bases and V 5 bases, and 15 bases lay outside the gene matches. The CDR3 spans 16 residues. CDR1 is SGHTA, CDR2 FQGNSA, per germline. As DNA, the CDR3 is TGTGCCAGCAGCGTACCGGCCCGACAGGGTTGGGCTGAAGCTTTCTTT. This codes for CASSVPARQGWAEAFF.

The chain carries TRBV11-2 and TRBJ2-7, with TRBD2 identical over 7 bases. V lost 5 bases, J lost 2 bases, and 3 bases stayed unmatched. The CDR3 is 13 amino acids. CDR1 SGHAT and CDR2 FQNNGV come from the germline V gene. CDR3 sequence (DNA): TGTGCCAGCAGCCCCGGGACTACCTACGAGCAGTACGTC. Residues: CASSPGTTYEQYV.

This clonotype was detected only a few times. The CDR3 coding sequence is TGTGCCAGCAGTGATGAGAGCTCCTATAATTCACCCCTCCACTTT. Protein product: CASSDESSYNSPLHF. This chain joins TRBV2 and TRBJ1-6; D not certain. The CDR3 has 15 amino acids. Germline V gene lookup returns CDR1 SNHLY and CDR2 FYNNEI. V dropped 3 bases and J dropped 0 bases, with 6 bases sitting between them.

This clonotype occurred a few times. This chain joins TRBV19 and TRBJ2-1; perhaps TRBD2 as D (5 bases). With 0 bases removed from V and 7 bases from J, the gap between germline ends came to 10 bases. Germline values: CDR1 LNHDA, CDR2 SQIVND (reference sequence). CDR3 length equals 14 residues. For the CDR3, the DNA is TGTGCCAGTAGTATAGATCCGGGAACTAATGAGCAGTTCTTC. Protein product: CASSIDPGTNEQFF. The whole variable domain, remainder taken from reference TRBV19 and TRBJ2-1, is DGGITQSPKYLFRKEGQNVTLSCEQNLNHDAMYWYRQDPGQGLRLIYYSQIVNDFQKGDIAEGYSVSREKKESFPLTVTSAQKNPTAFYLCASSIDPGTNEQFFGPGTRLTVL.

This clonotype appeared many times. The V call is TRBV12-3 or TRBV12-4, the J call TRBJ2-1; D possibly corresponds to TRBD1 (5 bases). The CDR3 totals 14 residues. V gave up 7 bases and J gave up 4 bases, with 14 bases separating them. The CDR3 region is CASTQKTGYNEQFF. The CDR3 region has the DNA TGTGCCAGCACCCAAAAAACAGGTTACAATGAGCAGTTCTTC.

The V gene is TRBV14, the J gene TRBJ2-3, with a possible D match to TRBD2 (6 bases). The CDR3 consists of 16 residues. V shed 3 bases and J shed 0 bases, with 13 bases lying between them. CDR1 is SGHDN and CDR2 is FVKESK in the germline V gene. CDR3 DNA sequence: TGTGCCAGCAGCCAGACGCGGAGGGCTAGCACAGATACGCAGTATTTT. It is translated as CASSQTRRASTDTQYF.